A single sample gave rise to the 30 T cell receptor beta chains below, sequenced in a study of Graves' ophthalmopathy and Graves' hyperthyroidism. RNA transcripts were the template, and TCR beta CDR3 regions were amplified from them. HTBI primers were used in a first-round RT-PCR, which preceded a second-round multiplex PCR. From the multiplex PCR reads, TCRdb called clonotypes with MiXCR, one entry per CDR3 protein. The data contain 600,000 to 700,000 distinct CDR3 sequences, about 38% of them seen just once; the ten biggest clones take up roughly 3%. The sequencing input was peripheral blood. The receptors were gathered from an adult man with Graves' ophthalmopathy.

V and J are TRBV4-3 and TRBJ2-5, with 8 bases identical to TRBD1. The germline V gene has CDR1 LGHNA and CDR2 YSLEER. CDR3 length: 15 residues. The J segment lost 7 bases and the V segment lost 3 bases, leaving 10 bases of the junction unmatched. The CDR3 region has the DNA TGCGCCAGCAGCCAGGGCAGACAGGGGTCGGGGACCCAGTACTTC. It yields the protein CASSQGRQGSGTQYF.

The sample holds many counts of this clonotype. The gene calls are TRBV29-1 and TRBJ1-5; the D is unclear. Looked up from germline, CDR1 is SQVTM and CDR2 is ANQGSEA. The CDR3 runs 14 residues. The V end was cut by 6 bases, the J end by 5 bases, with 17 bases between. CDR3 coding DNA: TGCAGCGTGGGAGGAGGAGCCCCGGATCAGCCCCAGCATTTT. Its translation: CSVGGGAPDQPQHF.

The J gene is TRBJ1-5, the V gene TRBV7-3; TRBD1 matches 12 bases. J gave up 1 base and V 3 bases, and 7 bases lay outside the gene matches. Germline-derived CDR1 and CDR2 are SGHTA and FQGTGA. The length of the CDR3 is 18 residues. CDR3 in DNA: TGTGCCAGCAGCTTTCCGGGACAGGGGGCCGCGAGCAATCAGCCCCAGCATTTT. Amino acids: CASSFPGQGAASNQPQHF.

In this sample, this clonotype turned up a few times. A much larger clone sits a single nucleotide away, making a read error possible. This chain links TRBV2 with TRBJ2-5, with TRBD1 matching over 10 bases. Germline V gene data show CDR1 as SNHLY and CDR2 as FYNNEI. CDR3 size: 15 residues. The CDR3: CASSDAGTGEETRYF. The CDR3, as DNA: TGTGCCAGCAGTGACGCTGGGACAGGGGAAGAGACCCGGTACTTC.

This clonotype was picked up a small number of times. The chain is built from TRBV6-4 and TRBJ2-5; the match to TRBD1 covers 7 bases. V lost 7 bases and J lost 2; bases outside the gene matches: 4. CDR3 length: 13 amino acids. Germline CDR1 MRHNA, CDR2 SNTAGT. The CDR3 DNA sequence: TGTGCCAGCACCCGGGACAGTCAAGAGACCCAGTACTTC. This encodes CASTRDSQETQYF.

The sample holds many counts of this clonotype. V gene TRBV12-3 or TRBV12-4 combines with J gene TRBJ1-4; the D gene is possibly TRBD1 (6 bases). This CDR3 spans 15 amino acids. V gave up 6 bases and J gave up 2 bases, with 13 bases separating them. The DNA of the CDR3 is TGTGCCAGCAGATCCGGACAGAGCACTAATGAAAAACTGTTTTTT. As protein: CASRSGQSTNEKLFF.

The chain joins TRBV5-3 to TRBJ2-2, with 7 bases identical to TRBD2. TRBV5-3 is marked as an open reading frame, function uncertain. CDR3 size: 15 residues. J was trimmed by 7 bases and V by 10 bases; bases with no gene match: 16. The CDR3 reads CAGSLLTSLGGELFF. CDR3 in DNA: TGTGCCGGCAGCCTTCTGACTAGCTTGGGCGGGGAGCTGTTTTTT.

V and J are TRBV4-1 and TRBJ1-2, with 8 bases that match TRBD1. J lost 4 bases, V lost 5 bases, and 18 bases had no gene match. CDR1 MGHRA and CDR2 YSYEKL come from the germline V gene. The CDR3 is 18 amino acids. This CDR3 is CASSNYRGWRSGSYGYTF. For the CDR3, the DNA is TGCGCCAGCAGCAACTACAGGGGGTGGAGGTCGGGGAGCTATGGCTACACCTTC.

This clonotype was seen a handful of times. CDR3 sequence reads: CASSQASGGGGETQYF. The CDR3 DNA reads TGCGCCAGCAGCCAAGCTAGCGGGGGTGGCGGAGAGACCCAGTACTTC. V and J are TRBV4-3 and TRBJ2-5; 10 bases agree with TRBD2. Germline CDR1 and CDR2: LGHNA and YSLEER. The trim removed 1 base at V and 4 bases at J, leaving 6 bases unmatched. The CDR3 totals 16 residues.

This clonotype was seen only once. V and J are TRBV2 and TRBJ2-7; no reliable D call. Trimming took off 7 bases at V and 4 bases at J, with 11 bases between the two ends. This CDR3 region has 12 residues. Per the germline V gene, CDR1 is SNHLY and CDR2 is FYNNEI. The CDR3 region has the DNA TGTGCCAGCACCGATGGGCGGTACGAGCAGTACTTC. The encoded protein is CASTDGRYEQYF.

This rearrangement joins TRBV7-8 to TRBJ2-2; 14 bases are a match to TRBD2. The trim removed 0 bases at V and 4 bases at J, leaving 1 base unmatched. This CDR3 comprises 17 residues. In germline, CDR1 is SGHVS, CDR2 FQNEAQ. CDR3 amino acids: CASSLAGTSGSTGELFF. The DNA for the CDR3 is TGTGCCAGCAGCTTAGCCGGGACTAGCGGGAGCACCGGGGAGCTGTTTTTT.

The chain links TRBV10-3 to TRBJ2-2; weak D call: TRBD1 (6 bases). CDR1 is ENHRY and CDR2 is SYGVKD in the germline V gene. CDR3 length: 13 amino acids. With 8 bases removed from V and 7 bases from J, the gap between germline ends came to 14 bases. CDR3 amino acids: CAISGTRGGELFF. The CDR3 bases are TGTGCCATCTCCGGGACAAGAGGCGGGGAGCTGTTTTTT.

A word on this clonotype: The conserved phenylalanine or tryptophan normally closing the CDR3 is absent here, so this likely arose from a read error. Because the CDR3's place on the DNA is in doubt, the DNA is left out and the CDR3 is given as listed by TCRdb. This sequence joins TRBV15 and TRBJ2-5; TRBD1 is the table's D call and was not checked against the DNA. With termini counted, the CDR3 has 8 amino acids. Per the germline V gene, CDR1 is LNHNV and CDR2 is YYDKDF (reference sequence). CDR3 residues: CATSDRDL.

The chain has TRBV10-3 and TRBJ2-2; weak D call: TRBD2 (7 bases). The ends were cut back, 10 bases at V and 0 bases at J, with 27 bases in the middle. The CDR3 has 19 residues. CDR1 ENHRY and CDR2 SYGVKD come from the germline V gene. The CDR3 spells CASIGGAARPNSNTGELFF. The CDR3 nucleotides read TGTGCCAGCATTGGGGGGGCTGCCAGGCCGAACTCGAACACCGGGGAGCTGTTTTTT.

The chain carries TRBV29-1 and TRBJ2-7; D call uncertain. Per the germline V gene, CDR1 is SQVTM and CDR2 is ANQGSEA. The CDR3 spans 13 residues. DNA of the CDR3: TGCAGTGCCGTACACGGGCCAGATTACGAGCAGTACTTC. It specifies CSAVHGPDYEQYF.

The gene calls are TRBV7-9 and TRBJ2-7; 8 bases align to TRBD1. The CDR3 spans 15 residues. Unmatched junction bases numbered 13, after V lost 6 bases and J lost 6 bases. Germline values: CDR1 SEHNR, CDR2 FQNEAQ (reference sequence). CDR3 DNA: TGTGCCAGCAGTCCAAGACAGGGGAATCCCATCGAGCAGTACTTC. Protein sequence: CASSPRQGNPIEQYF.

On this clonotype itself: This clone may be a read error of a much larger clone one base away. V gene TRBV13 combines with J gene TRBJ1-2; a possible D gene is TRBD1 (5 bases). Germline assignment: CDR1 PRHDT and CDR2 FYEKMQ (reference sequence). Trimming took 5 bases from V and 8 from J, leaving 18 bases between them. The CDR3 length is 14 residues. The CDR3 reads CASSPGRDRLGYTF. CDR3 DNA sequence: TGTGCCAGCAGCCCGGGCAGGGATAGGTTGGGCTACACCTTC.

Many counts were recorded for this clonotype. This sequence joins TRBV19 and TRBJ2-6; D possibly corresponds to TRBD1 (5 bases). The length of the CDR3 is 14 residues. Trimming pared 5 bases from V and 2 bases from J, leaving 7 bases between. From germline, CDR1 is LNHDA and CDR2 SQIVND (reference sequence). In DNA form, the CDR3 reads TGTGCCAGTAGTGCCAGGGCTGGGGCCAACGTCCTGACTTTC. Its translation is CASSARAGANVLTF.

This clonotype appeared many times. This chain links TRBV19 with TRBJ2-6; no firm D call. From germline, CDR1 is LNHDA and CDR2 SQIVND (reference sequence). The V gene lost 8 bases and the J gene lost 0 bases, with 11 bases spanning the gap. The CDR3 has 15 residues. DNA of the CDR3: TGTGCCAGTTTAAGGCCGAGCTCTGGGGCCAACGTCCTGACTTTC. It encodes CASLRPSSGANVLTF.

This CDR3 reads CAIQVGNEQYF. The CDR3 nucleotides read TGTGCCATCCAGGTCGGTAACGAGCAGTACTTC. The chain joins TRBV27 to TRBJ2-7; D call uncertain. There are 11 residues in the CDR3. CDR1 MNHEY and CDR2 SMNVEV come from the germline V gene (reference sequence). The V gene lost 10 bases and the J gene lost 5 bases, with 12 bases spanning the gap.

This clonotype was picked up a small number of times. The chain links TRBV25-1 to TRBJ1-4; TRBD1 might be the D (5 bases). The V gene's germline CDR1 is MGHDK and CDR2 SYGVNS. The CDR3 spans 16 residues. Trimming took 5 bases from V and 0 from J, leaving 13 bases between them. CDR3 sequence (DNA): TGTGCCAGCAGTCCTCTGGGGACGGCAACTAATGAAAAACTGTTTTTT. As protein: CASSPLGTATNEKLFF.

This clonotype has a count of ten or more. The gene calls are TRBV11-2 and TRBJ1-1; D remains ambiguous. The CDR3 runs to 12 residues. The germline gives CDR1 SGHAT, CDR2 FQNNGV. Trimming cost V 8 bases and J 2 bases, with 9 bases left between them. The CDR3 coding sequence is TGTGCCAGCGGCGTTAAAAACACTGAAGCTTTCTTT. Encoded protein: CASGVKNTEAFF.

Many counts were recorded for this clonotype. The chain links TRBV7-2 to TRBJ1-4; no definite D call. This CDR3 spans 14 amino acids. Trimming removed 5 bases at V and 5 bases at J, with 12 bases between. Germline V CDR1 and CDR2: SGHTA, FQGNSA. CDR3 nucleotide sequence: TGTGCCAGCAGCCCGCCCAGCATAAATGAAAAACTGTTTTTT. It yields the protein CASSPPSINEKLFF.

In its sample, this clonotype was seen many times. CDR3 protein: CSVPGLAVSGELFF. CDR3 sequence (DNA): TGCAGCGTGCCGGGACTAGCGGTGTCCGGGGAGCTGTTTTTT. V gene TRBV29-1 combines with J gene TRBJ2-2; TRBD2 matches 11 bases. The J segment lost 6 bases and the V segment lost 6 bases, leaving 6 bases of the junction unmatched. The CDR3 is 14 amino acids. CDR1 SQVTM and CDR2 ANQGSEA come from the germline V gene.

On this clonotype itself: A read error may explain this, as a much larger clone is one base away. J is TRBJ2-7 and V is TRBV20-1, with D hard to call. Trimming stripped 7 bases from V and 2 bases from J, with 9 bases between. This CDR3 spans 11 amino acids. Germline V gene data show CDR1 as DFQATT and CDR2 as SNEGSKA (reference sequence). This CDR3 is CSVRLAYEQYF. The CDR3 DNA reads TGCAGTGTTAGGCTGGCCTACGAGCAGTACTTC.

In the case of this clonotype: Since no conserved phenylalanine or tryptophan closes the CDR3, a read error is the likely cause. V usage is TRBV6-1 and J usage is TRBJ2-5; possible D gene TRBD1, 6 bases. The germline V gene encodes CDR1 MNHNS and CDR2 SASEGT. The CDR3 contains 15 residues. Deletions cut 6 bases from V and 0 bases from J, with 14 bases between. The CDR3 sequence is CASSRTGTNQETQYL. CDR3 nucleotide sequence: TGTGCCAGCAGCAGAACAGGGACAAACCAAGAGACCCAGTACCTC.

This clonotype was detected many times. This chain connects TRBV12-3 or TRBV12-4 to TRBJ2-5; no firm D call. The CDR3 covers 15 residues. The V gene lost 3 bases and the J gene lost 4 bases, with 15 bases spanning the gap. CDR3 amino acids: CASSLSHTPLETQYF. In DNA form, the CDR3 reads TGTGCCAGCAGTTTGTCCCATACCCCTTTAGAGACCCAGTACTTC.

For this clonotype: A much larger clone differs from this one at a single base, so this may be a read error. This rearrangement joins TRBV20-1 to TRBJ2-5; the match to TRBD1 covers 7 bases. CDR1 and CDR2 from the germline V gene are DFQATT and SNEGSKA (reference sequence). The CDR3 has 13 amino acids. The CDR3 loop is CSTRQTGQETQYF. In DNA form, the CDR3 reads TGCAGTACTAGGCAGACAGGGCAAGAGACCCAGTACTTC.

The V gene is TRBV25-1, the J gene TRBJ2-7, with 8 bases aligning to TRBD1. The germline V gene encodes CDR1 MGHDK and CDR2 SYGVNS. CDR3 length: 13 residues. Trimming cost V 5 bases and J 7 bases; bases outside gene matches: 7. This CDR3 reads CASSRAGGNEQYF. The CDR3 DNA follows: TGTGCCAGCAGTCGGGCAGGGGGCAATGAGCAGTACTTC.

Concerning this clonotype: One end of the junction is discordant with germline, which a read error may explain. CDR3 residues: CATSDLGQGQNTGELLF. In DNA form, the CDR3 reads TGTGCCACCAGTGATCTGGGACAGGGTCAGAACACCGGGGAGCTGCTTTTT. This chain uses TRBV24-1 with TRBJ2-2; 9 bases agree with TRBD1. Germline V gene data show CDR1 as KGHDR and CDR2 as SFDVKD. This CDR3 contains 17 residues.